These 30 T cell receptor beta chains originate from one sample sequenced in a study of shared clonotypes between healthy human individuals. Produced via immunoSEQ multiplex PCR; TCRdb's table is partial and in-frame only. Of more than 2 million clones detected, under 97% appear once; the ten largest clones hold 0.1% to 0.15%. Sequencing was performed on naive CD4+ T cells sorted from blood. Subset described: CD45RA+ positively selected. Receptors originate from a man younger than 35 in good health.

The V gene is TRBV6-5, the J gene TRBJ1-2, with D perhaps TRBD1 (5 bases). Trimming pared 0 bases from V and 8 bases from J, leaving 10 bases between. The CDR3 extends over 13 amino acids. Germline V lookup: CDR1 MNHEY, CDR2 SVGAGI. This chain's CDR3 is CASSYSSGKGYTF. As DNA, the CDR3 is TGTGCCAGCAGTTACTCCTCAGGGAAGGGCTACACCTTC.

The chain links TRBV9 to TRBJ1-1; a weak D match, TRBD1 (5 bases). Per the germline V gene, CDR1 is SGDLS and CDR2 is YYNGEE. This CDR3 region has 14 residues. Trimming pared 0 bases from V and 7 bases from J, leaving 13 bases between. Here the CDR3 DNA reads TGTGCCAGCAGCGTAGTTTCGGGGCTGGGTGAAGCTTTCTTT. Residues: CASSVVSGLGEAFF. The full variable domain, in which reference TRBV9 and TRBJ1-1 provide the parts outside the CDR3, is DSGVTQTPKHLITATGQRVTLRCSPRSGDLSVYWYQQSLDQGLQFLIQYYNGEERAKGNILERFSAQQFPDLHSELNLSSLELGDSALYFCASSVVSGLGEAFFGQGTRLTVV.

The chain is built from TRBV10-1 and TRBJ1-1; D perhaps matches TRBD1 (5 bases). Trimming removed 6 bases at V and 1 base at J, with 9 bases between. CDR1 is WNHNN, CDR2 SYGVQD, per germline (reference sequence). CDR3 length: 13 residues. CDR3 in DNA: TGCGCCAGCAGCACCGGGACGAACACTGAAGCTTTCTTT. Translating gives CASSTGTNTEAFF.

The chain employs TRBV11-2 and TRBJ2-2; D not certain. The CDR3 is 11 amino acids. Trimming cost V 3 bases and J 9 bases, with 5 bases left between them. Germline V CDR1 and CDR2: SGHAT, FQNNGV. DNA of the CDR3: TGTGCCAGCAGCTTGGGATGGGAGCTGTTTTTT. This translates into CASSLGWELFF.

The chain recombines TRBV30 with TRBJ1-4; 11 nucleotides line up with TRBD1. The CDR3 extends over 16 amino acids. V trimming: 3 bases; J trimming: 0 bases; junction bases outside the gene matches: 3. Germline loops: CDR1 GTSNPN, CDR2 SVGIG (reference sequence). CDR3 protein: CAWRWTGGTTNEKLFF. DNA of the CDR3: TGTGCCTGGAGGTGGACAGGGGGCACAACTAATGAAAAACTGTTTTTT.

This chain connects TRBV6-5 to TRBJ1-5; TRBD1 agrees at 8 bases. V lost 6 bases and J lost 7; bases outside the gene matches: 11. Germline CDR1 and CDR2: MNHEY and SVGAGI. The length of the CDR3 is 15 residues. The CDR3 protein is CASSRAGTGGQPQHF. In DNA form, the CDR3 reads TGTGCCAGCAGCCGCGCCGGGACAGGTGGCCAGCCCCAGCATTTT.

This chain connects TRBV6-6 to TRBJ1-6; D unclear. Trimming took off 2 bases at V and 7 bases at J, with 12 bases between the two ends. CDR1 is MNHNY, CDR2 SVGAGI, per germline (reference sequence). CDR3 length equals 15 residues. The CDR3 is CASSYARSRNSPLHF. In DNA, the CDR3 is TGTGCCAGCAGTTACGCCCGGTCCAGAAATTCACCCCTCCACTTT.

This chain links TRBV2 with TRBJ1-2; D gene uncertain. Trimming took off 4 bases at V and 0 bases at J, with 9 bases between the two ends. Germline V gene data show CDR1 as SNHLY and CDR2 as FYNNEI. This CDR3 has 14 residues. CDR3 sequence: CASSGQTSNYGYTF. DNA of the CDR3: TGTGCCAGCAGTGGCCAGACTTCTAACTATGGCTACACCTTC.

This chain joins TRBV9 and TRBJ2-1, with a possible D match to TRBD2 (6 bases). Trimming shortened V by 6 bases and J by 10 bases, and 14 bases separated the two germline ends. Germline CDR1 is SGDLS and CDR2 is YYNGEE. The CDR3 consists of 12 residues. The CDR3 region is CASTAIRGEQFF. The DNA of the CDR3 is TGTGCCAGCACCGCCATCCGGGGGGAGCAGTTCTTC.

The chain recombines TRBV6-1 with TRBJ1-3; tentative D call: TRBD1 (6 bases). This CDR3 is built from 13 residues. The germline gives CDR1 MNHNS, CDR2 SASEGT. The V end lost 6 bases, the J end lost 3 bases, and 9 bases lay between the germline ends. CDR3 nucleotide sequence: TGTGCCAGCAGCCTGGACAGTGGAAACACCATATATTTT. It encodes CASSLDSGNTIYF.

The V call is TRBV18, the J call TRBJ2-7, with D tentatively TRBD1 (5 bases). Germline values: CDR1 KGHSH, CDR2 LQKENI. This CDR3 is 13 amino acids long. Between the trimmed V and J ends, which lost 5 bases and 2 bases, there was a span of 10 bases. CDR3 nucleotide sequence: TGTGCCAGCTCATATACAGGAACCTACGAGCAGTACTTC. This gives the protein CASSYTGTYEQYF.

V usage is TRBV7-3 and J usage is TRBJ2-5; no clear D gene. Trimming stripped 5 bases from V and 1 base from J, with 8 bases between. Looked up from germline, CDR1 is SGHTA and CDR2 is FQGTGA. This CDR3 has 13 amino acids. CDR3 loop: CASSQVPQETQYF. The CDR3 region has the DNA TGTGCCAGCAGCCAAGTCCCCCAAGAGACCCAGTACTTC.

In this sample, this clone turned up once. The rearrangement joins TRBV6-5 to TRBJ1-5; D might be TRBD1 (5 bases). Trimming removed 2 bases from V and 8 bases from J, with 13 bases in between. Germline CDR1 is MNHEY and CDR2 is SVGAGI. The CDR3 is made up of 14 amino acids. DNA for the CDR3: TGTGCCAGCAGTTACGCAGGGAGGAGGGAGCCCCAGCATTTT. Amino acids: CASSYAGRREPQHF.

Comments on this clone: This sample includes further DNA sequences coding for the same CDR3. V usage is TRBV5-1 and J usage is TRBJ1-1; D is ambiguous. CDR1 and CDR2 from the germline V gene are SGHRS and YFSETQ. Trimming cost V 0 bases and J 6 bases, with 3 bases left between them. CDR3 length: 11 amino acids. Here the CDR3 DNA reads TGCGCCAGCAGCTTGGGGCCTGAAGCTTTCTTT. This codes for CASSLGPEAFF. Full variable domain (remainder filled in from reference TRBV5-1 and TRBJ1-1): KAGVTQTPRYLIKTRGQQVTLSCSPISGHRSVSWYQQTPGQGLQFLFEYFSETQRNKGNFPGRFSGRQFSNSRSEMNVSTLELGDSALYLCASSLGPEAFFGQGTRLTVV.

The chain employs TRBV18 and TRBJ2-7; TRBD2 agrees at 7 bases. The CDR3 has 16 amino acids. Losses at the gene ends were 2 bases for V and 6 bases for J; bases not matched to a gene: 13. Germline V gene lookup returns CDR1 KGHSH and CDR2 LQKENI. The CDR3 region is CASSPGRENRLGEQYF. CDR3 bases: TGTGCCAGCTCACCAGGGCGGGAGAACCGTCTTGGCGAGCAGTACTTC.

The rearrangement joins TRBV6-6 to TRBJ2-7, with a tentative D call TRBD2 (7 bases). V lost 2 bases and J lost 3, with 11 bases in between. This CDR3 has 14 amino acids. The V gene's germline CDR1 is MNHNY and CDR2 SVGAGI (reference sequence). The CDR3 DNA is TGTGCCAGCAGTTACGGGGGGGCGTTCTACGAGCAGTACTTC. It codes for CASSYGGAFYEQYF.

This clone has only one observation. The same CDR3 is also encoded by other DNA sequences in this sample. This chain links TRBV5-4 with TRBJ2-3; no clear D. Trimming left V 5 bases short and J 0 bases short, with 4 bases between. From germline, CDR1 is SGHNT and CDR2 YYREEE (reference sequence). The CDR3 has 12 amino acids. CDR3 sequence (DNA): TGTGCCAGCAGTCGCAGCACAGATACGCAGTATTTT. Protein product: CASSRSTDTQYF.

The CDR3 is CASSLPGLLYEQYF. The CDR3 bases are TGTGCCAGCAGTTTACCGGGACTGCTATACGAGCAGTACTTC. The V call is TRBV6-1, the J call TRBJ2-7; weak D call: TRBD2 (6 bases). The length of the CDR3 is 14 residues. V was clipped by 5 bases and J by 4 bases, with 15 bases between them. Germline lookup yields CDR1 MNHNS and CDR2 SASEGT.

Regarding this clone: Additional DNA sequences in this sample encode the identical CDR3. V usage is TRBV11-2 and J usage is TRBJ2-5; D ambiguous. The CDR3 consists of 11 residues. Per the germline V gene, CDR1 is SGHAT and CDR2 is FQNNGV. The V end was cut by 3 bases, the J end by 5 bases, with 4 bases between. CDR3 nucleotide sequence: TGTGCCAGCAGCTTCCGCGAGACCCAGTACTTC. Translating gives CASSFRETQYF. Combining the CDR3 with reference TRBV11-2 and TRBJ2-5 gives the whole variable domain EAGVAQSPRYKIIEKRQSVAFWCNPISGHATLYWYQQILGQGPKLLIQFQNNGVVDDSQLPKDRFSAERLKGVDSTLKIQPAKLEDSAVYLCASSFRETQYFGPGTRLLVL.

The chain employs TRBV6-1 and TRBJ1-6; 10 bases match TRBD1. The CDR3 runs 15 residues. Germline trimming cut 5 bases from V and 9 bases from J; bases unmatched to any gene: 7. CDR1 and CDR2 from the germline V gene are MNHNS and SASEGT. The CDR3 nucleotides are TGTGCCAGCAGTCCCGGGACAGGGGATCGTTCACCCCTCCACTTT. It codes for CASSPGTGDRSPLHF.

The rearrangement uses TRBV5-1 and TRBJ1-2; no definite D call. CDR3 length: 13 residues. Germline V gene sequence: CDR1 SGHRS, CDR2 YFSETQ. Trimming took 0 bases from V and 6 from J, leaving 9 bases between them. DNA of the CDR3: TGCGCCAGCAGCTTGGTGGAGGGTCATGGCTACACCTTC. It translates to CASSLVEGHGYTF.

V is TRBV5-4 and J is TRBJ2-7, with a weak D call TRBD2 (6 bases). V lost 4 bases to trimming and J lost 11 bases, with 19 bases between them. Germline V gene data show CDR1 as SGHNT and CDR2 as YYREEE (reference sequence). The CDR3 is 13 amino acids. CDR3 amino acids: CASSSSGGAKEYF. CDR3 nucleotide sequence: TGTGCCAGCAGCAGCTCCGGAGGGGCAAAGGAGTACTTC.

V usage is TRBV23-1 and J usage is TRBJ2-3; D may correspond to TRBD1 or TRBD2 (5 bases each). TRBV23-1 carries the ORF label, with uncertain function. The CDR3 is 16 amino acids. Trimming took 7 bases from V and 0 from J, leaving 17 bases between them. DNA for the CDR3: TGCGCCAGCAATGAGCCCGGGACCACTAGCACAGATACGCAGTATTTT. Translating it yields CASNEPGTTSTDTQYF.

About this clone itself: Different DNA sequences within this sample yield the same CDR3. The chain is built from TRBV5-1 and TRBJ2-7; D is perhaps TRBD1 (5 bases). The germline V gene has CDR1 SGHRS and CDR2 YFSETQ. Trimming shortened V by 4 bases and J by 5 bases, and 13 bases separated the two germline ends. The CDR3 is made up of 13 amino acids. CDR3 nucleotides: TGCGCCAGCAGCAGCAGGGATGTGAACGAGCAGTACTTC. Residues: CASSSRDVNEQYF.

The chain is built from TRBV5-1 and TRBJ1-5; D is unresolved. The CDR3 covers 15 residues. CDR1 is SGHRS, CDR2 YFSETQ, per germline. Trimming pared 2 bases from V and 5 bases from J, leaving 14 bases between. CDR3 region: CASSFAGQMDQPQHF. CDR3 nucleotides: TGCGCCAGCAGCTTCGCGGGTCAGATGGATCAGCCCCAGCATTTT.

This rearrangement joins TRBV7-8 to TRBJ2-7, with 9 bases matching TRBD1. CDR1 and CDR2 (germline): SGHVS, FQNEAQ. V trimming: 2 bases; J trimming: 5 bases; junction bases outside the gene matches: 10. This CDR3 contains 16 residues. DNA for the CDR3: TGTGCCAGCAGCTTAACTCTGGACAGGGGCGTTGACGAGCAGTACTTC. Translation: CASSLTLDRGVDEQYF.

This CDR3 reads CASSILEENTEAFF. For the CDR3, the DNA is TGTGCCAGTAGTATATTAGAGGAGAACACTGAAGCTTTCTTT. This chain uses TRBV19 with TRBJ1-1; D remains ambiguous. The germline V gene encodes CDR1 LNHDA and CDR2 SQIVND (reference sequence). Trimming cost V 2 bases and J 1 base, with 8 bases left between them. This CDR3 is 14 amino acids long.

The chain combines TRBV30 with TRBJ2-2; weak D call: TRBD2 (6 bases). Germline V gene sequence: CDR1 GTSNPN, CDR2 SVGIG (reference sequence). The V and J ends lost 0 bases and 5 bases respectively, with 16 bases between them. The CDR3 runs 16 residues. This CDR3 is CAWSVRVPGGTGELFF. The CDR3 nucleotides are TGTGCCTGGAGTGTACGAGTACCTGGGGGGACCGGGGAGCTGTTTTTT.

The gene calls are TRBV30 and TRBJ2-2; 8 bases are shared with TRBD1. The ends lost 2 bases at V and 5 bases at J; junction bases unmatched: 4. Per the germline V gene, CDR1 is GTSNPN and CDR2 is SVGIG (reference sequence). The CDR3 totals 14 residues. The CDR3 region is CAWSWQGATGELFF. The CDR3 DNA follows: TGTGCCTGGAGTTGGCAGGGGGCGACCGGGGAGCTGTTTTTT. Variable domain in full (rest from reference TRBV30 and TRBJ2-2): SQTIHQWPATLVQPVGSPLSLECTVEGTSNPNLYWYRQAAGRGLQLLFYSVGIGQISSEVPQNLSASRPQDRQFILSSKKLLLSDSGFYLCAWSWQGATGELFFGEGSRLTVL.

This clone is a singleton in its sample. The chain recombines TRBV2 with TRBJ2-2; D not certain. Germline V gene lookup returns CDR1 SNHLY and CDR2 FYNNEI. The V and J ends lost 5 bases and 1 base respectively, with 8 bases between them. This CDR3 has 14 residues. The CDR3 spells CASSFGLNTGELFF. The DNA of the CDR3 is TGTGCCAGCAGTTTCGGTTTGAACACCGGGGAGCTGTTTTTT.